The 2 T cell receptor beta chains listed next were all sequenced from one sample in a study of T cells in Graves' hyperthyroidism and ophthalmopathy. Using RNA transcripts as the source, TCR beta CDR3 regions were amplified. The HTBI primer set drove a first-round RT-PCR of the TCR CDR3. A single record per CDR3 protein comes from TCRdb applying MiXCR to the multiplex PCR reads. The profile covers around 340,000 distinct CDR3 sequences, with about 21% appearing a single time and 50% to 65% taken by the ten largest. The sample was blood. Receptors originate from a woman between 50 and 59 years old with Graves' hyperthyroidism.

This clonotype was detected a few times. The chain has TRBV10-3 and TRBJ2-3; weak D call: TRBD2 (5 bases). The CDR3 totals 15 residues. The ends were cut back, 5 bases at V and 4 bases at J, with 16 bases in the middle. Germline CDR1 ENHRY, CDR2 SYGVKD. DNA for the CDR3: TGTGCCATCAGTTCGAAGGACGGAGGTGCAGATACGCAGTATTTT. This translates into CAISSKDGGADTQYF.

This clonotype was seen repeatedly, ten times or more. The gene calls are TRBV2 and TRBJ1-4; tentatively, D is TRBD1 (5 bases). V was pared by 1 base and J by 6 bases, with 15 bases between. There are 16 residues in the CDR3. In germline, CDR1 is SNHLY, CDR2 FYNNEI. This chain's CDR3 is CASSEGQPRVDEKLFF. CDR3 nucleotide sequence: TGTGCCAGCAGTGAAGGACAGCCCCGGGTCGATGAAAAACTGTTTTTT.